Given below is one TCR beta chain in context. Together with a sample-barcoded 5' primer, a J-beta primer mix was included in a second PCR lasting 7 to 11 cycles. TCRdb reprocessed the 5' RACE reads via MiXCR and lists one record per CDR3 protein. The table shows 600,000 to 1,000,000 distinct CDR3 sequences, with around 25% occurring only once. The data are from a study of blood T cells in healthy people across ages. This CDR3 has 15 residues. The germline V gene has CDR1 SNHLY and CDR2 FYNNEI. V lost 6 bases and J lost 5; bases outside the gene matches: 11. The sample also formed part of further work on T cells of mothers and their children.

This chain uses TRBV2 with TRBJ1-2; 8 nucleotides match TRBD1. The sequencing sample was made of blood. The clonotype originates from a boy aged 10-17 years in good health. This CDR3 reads CASRENPDRAYGYTF. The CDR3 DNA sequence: TGTGCCAGCAGGGAAAATCCGGACAGGGCTTATGGCTACACCTTC. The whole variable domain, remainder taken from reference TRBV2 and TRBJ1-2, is EPEVTQTPSHQVTQMGQEVILRCVPISNHLYFYWYRQILGQKVEFLVSFYNNEISEKSEIFDDQFSVERPDGSNFTLKIRSTKLEDSAMYFCASRENPDRAYGYTFGSGTRLTVV.